The clone carrying this T cell receptor beta chain appeared a single time. Its antigen is not known. These data come from a study of cytomegalovirus exposure and HLA in healthy donors. The CDR3 runs to 14 residues. V was cut by 5 bases and J by 10 bases, with 20 bases left in between. The V gene's germline CDR1 is MDHEN and CDR2 SYDVKM. Findings and caveats of the study: It was confirmed in vitro that three of the CMV-associated chains were specific for CMV antigens. CMV serostatus was the sole immune exposure information available.

The PCR made use of 60 Vbeta and 13 Jbeta primers. TCRdb's table, derived via immunoSEQ multiplex PCR, lists solely in-frame clones and lacks some. The sample has some 90,000 clones; roughly 79% are singletons. Sequences were obtained from PBMCs. The rearrangement uses TRBV28 and TRBJ1-2; no firm D call. The receptor was derived from a woman in her seventies in good health and CMV-seropositive. This CDR3 reads CASSPGQVGSDYTF. The DNA for the CDR3 is TGTGCCAGCAGTCCCGGCCAGGTGGGCTCGGACTACACCTTC.